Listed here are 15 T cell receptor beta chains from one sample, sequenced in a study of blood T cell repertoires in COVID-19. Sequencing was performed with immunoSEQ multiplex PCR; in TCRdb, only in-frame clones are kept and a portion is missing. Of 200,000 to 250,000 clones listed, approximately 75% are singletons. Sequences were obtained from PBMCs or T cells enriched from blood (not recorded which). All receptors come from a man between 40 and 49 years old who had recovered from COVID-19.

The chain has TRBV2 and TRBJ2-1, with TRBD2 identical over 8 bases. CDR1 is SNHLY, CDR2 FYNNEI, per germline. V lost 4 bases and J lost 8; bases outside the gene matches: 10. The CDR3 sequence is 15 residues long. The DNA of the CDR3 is TGTGCCAGCAGTGGTTCCAGCGGGAGTGTCGATGAGCAGTTCTTC. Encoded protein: CASSGSSGSVDEQFF.

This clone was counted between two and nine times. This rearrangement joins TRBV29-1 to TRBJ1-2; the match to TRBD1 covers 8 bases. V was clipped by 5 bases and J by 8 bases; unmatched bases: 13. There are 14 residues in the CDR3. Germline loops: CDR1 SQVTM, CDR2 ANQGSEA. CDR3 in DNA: TGCAGCGTTTGGAGCCAGGGGGCACATTTCGGCTACACCTTC. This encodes CSVWSQGAHFGYTF.

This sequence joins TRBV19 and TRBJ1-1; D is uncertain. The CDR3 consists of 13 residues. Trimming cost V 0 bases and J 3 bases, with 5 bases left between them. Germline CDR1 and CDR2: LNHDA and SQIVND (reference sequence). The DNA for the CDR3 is TGTGCCAGTAGTATAGATCGGGACACTGAAGCTTTCTTT. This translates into CASSIDRDTEAFF.

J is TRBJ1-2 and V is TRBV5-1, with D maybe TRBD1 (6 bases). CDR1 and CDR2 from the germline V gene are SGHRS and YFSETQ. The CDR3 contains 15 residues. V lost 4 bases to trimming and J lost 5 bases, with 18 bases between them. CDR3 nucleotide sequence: TGCGCCAGCAGCCGTACTTCAGGGGTGGGGTATGGCTACACCTTC. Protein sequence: CASSRTSGVGYGYTF.

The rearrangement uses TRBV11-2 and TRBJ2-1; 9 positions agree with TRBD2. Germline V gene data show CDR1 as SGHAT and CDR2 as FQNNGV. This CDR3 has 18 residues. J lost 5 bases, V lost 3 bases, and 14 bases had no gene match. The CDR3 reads CASSFRGRAELRNNEQFF. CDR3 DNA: TGTGCCAGCAGCTTCCGCGGGAGGGCCGAATTACGTAACAATGAGCAGTTCTTC.

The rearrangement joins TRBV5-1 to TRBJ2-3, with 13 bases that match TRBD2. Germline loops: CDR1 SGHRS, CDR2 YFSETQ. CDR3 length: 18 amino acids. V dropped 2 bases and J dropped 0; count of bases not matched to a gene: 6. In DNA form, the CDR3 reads TGCGCCAGCAGCTTTCGGACTAGCGGGGGTTCTAGCACAGATACGCAGTATTTT. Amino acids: CASSFRTSGGSSTDTQYF.

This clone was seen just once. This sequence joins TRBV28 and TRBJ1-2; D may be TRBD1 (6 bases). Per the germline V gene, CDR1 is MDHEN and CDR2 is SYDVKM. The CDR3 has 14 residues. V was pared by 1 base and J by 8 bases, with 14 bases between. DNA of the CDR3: TGTGCCAGCAGTTTATTGGGGGCTCCGGGAGGCTACACCTTC. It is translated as CASSLLGAPGGYTF.

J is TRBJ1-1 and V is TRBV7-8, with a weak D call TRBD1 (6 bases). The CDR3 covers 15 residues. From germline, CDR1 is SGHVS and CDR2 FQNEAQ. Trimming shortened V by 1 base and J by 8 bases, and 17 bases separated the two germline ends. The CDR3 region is CASSLGVGATHEAFF. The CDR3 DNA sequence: TGTGCCAGCAGCTTAGGAGTGGGGGCAACCCACGAAGCTTTCTTT.

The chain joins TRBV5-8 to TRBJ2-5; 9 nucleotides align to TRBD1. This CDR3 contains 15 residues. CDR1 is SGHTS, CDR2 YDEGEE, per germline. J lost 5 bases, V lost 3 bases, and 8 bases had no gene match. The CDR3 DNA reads TGTGCCAGCAGCTCAGCAACAGGGGGCGGTGAGACCCAGTACTTC. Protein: CASSSATGGGETQYF.

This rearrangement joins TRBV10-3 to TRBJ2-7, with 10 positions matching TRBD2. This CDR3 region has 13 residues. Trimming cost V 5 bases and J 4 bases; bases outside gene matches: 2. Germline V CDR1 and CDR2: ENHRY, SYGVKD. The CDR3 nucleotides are TGTGCCATCAGTATTAGCGGGGGGTACGAGCAGTACTTC. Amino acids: CAISISGGYEQYF.

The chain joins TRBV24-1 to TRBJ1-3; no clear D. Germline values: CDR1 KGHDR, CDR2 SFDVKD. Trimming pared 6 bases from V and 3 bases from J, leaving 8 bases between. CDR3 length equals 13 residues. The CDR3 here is CATSTGGGNTIYF. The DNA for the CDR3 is TGTGCCACCAGTACGGGAGGTGGAAACACCATATATTTT.

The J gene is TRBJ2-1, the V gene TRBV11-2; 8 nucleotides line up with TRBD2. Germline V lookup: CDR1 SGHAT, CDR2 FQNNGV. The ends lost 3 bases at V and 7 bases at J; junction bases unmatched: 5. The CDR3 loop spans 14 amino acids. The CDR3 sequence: CASSFFSGVNEQFF. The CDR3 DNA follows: TGTGCCAGCAGCTTTTTTAGCGGGGTGAATGAGCAGTTCTTC.

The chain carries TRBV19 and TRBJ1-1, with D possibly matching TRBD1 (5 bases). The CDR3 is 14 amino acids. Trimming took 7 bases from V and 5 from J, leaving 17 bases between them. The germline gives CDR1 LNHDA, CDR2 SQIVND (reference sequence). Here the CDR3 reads CASIGGGRGTEAFF. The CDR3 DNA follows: TGTGCCAGTATTGGGGGAGGTCGGGGTACTGAAGCTTTCTTT.

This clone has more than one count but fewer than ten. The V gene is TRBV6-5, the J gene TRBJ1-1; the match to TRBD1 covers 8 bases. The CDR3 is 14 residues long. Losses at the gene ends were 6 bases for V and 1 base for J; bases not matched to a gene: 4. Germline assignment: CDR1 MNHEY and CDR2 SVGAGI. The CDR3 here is CASSTGGWNTEAFF. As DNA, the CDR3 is TGTGCCAGCAGCACAGGGGGGTGGAACACTGAAGCTTTCTTT.

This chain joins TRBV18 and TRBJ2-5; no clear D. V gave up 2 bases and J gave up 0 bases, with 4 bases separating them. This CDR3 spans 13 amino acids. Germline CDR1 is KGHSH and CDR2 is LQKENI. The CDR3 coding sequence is TGTGCCAGCTCACCAGCGTACCAAGAGACCCAGTACTTC. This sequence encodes CASSPAYQETQYF. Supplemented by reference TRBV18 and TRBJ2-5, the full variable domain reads NAGVMQNPRHLVRRRGQEARLRCSPMKGHSHVYWYRQLPEEGLKFMVYLQKENIIDESGMPKERFSAEFPKEGPSILRIQQVVRGDSAAYFCASSPAYQETQYFGPGTRLLVL.